This entry lists 15 T cell receptor beta chains sequenced from one sample in a study of OX40 agonist ivuxolimab in advanced cancers. Libraries came from the immunoSEQ multiplex PCR assay. TCRdb re-hosts the immuneACCESS table, in-frame sequences only. Its copies lack some clones; in the studies checked, an unresolved V gene accounts for under half of them, and the cause for the rest is not known. This sample gives over 35,000 clones in total; 75% to 85% of them show up just once. Jointly, the top ten make up approximately 3.9% of the sample. The input for sequencing was CD4+ or CD8+ T cells sorted from blood, taken in a trial of the OX40 agonist ivuxolimab. These receptors were collected from an adult with an advanced solid tumor such as melanoma, head and neck, liver or kidney cancer.

The CDR3 loop is CASSLLGQPQHF. The DNA for the CDR3 is TGTGCCAGTAGCCTCCTTGGACAGCCCCAGCATTTT. This sequence joins TRBV19 and TRBJ1-5; D gene ambiguous. The CDR3 contains 12 residues. With 6 bases removed from V and 7 bases from J, the gap between germline ends came to 10 bases. The germline V gene encodes CDR1 LNHDA and CDR2 SQIVND (reference sequence).

DNA for the CDR3: TGTGCCATCAGTGACCCTAGCGGGAGGGCAACCTACTTC. Its protein is CAISDPSGRATYF. J is TRBJ2-7 and V is TRBV10-3; TRBD2 matches 12 bases. This CDR3 has 13 amino acids. J lost 13 bases, V lost 3 bases, and 7 bases had no gene match. Germline V gives CDR1 ENHRY, CDR2 SYGVKD.

This rearrangement joins TRBV7-2 to TRBJ2-7, with TRBD1 matching 9 bases. Trimming at V came to 3 bases and at J to 6 bases, leaving 3 bases not matched to a gene. This CDR3 region has 13 residues. Germline CDR1 SGHTA, CDR2 FQGNSA. The CDR3 DNA reads TGTGCCAGCAGCTTGGGACAGGGCGGCGAGCAGTACTTC. Its protein product is CASSLGQGGEQYF.

The genes are TRBV7-3 and TRBJ2-1; D may be TRBD2 (6 bases). The CDR3 has 14 amino acids. Germline V CDR1 and CDR2: SGHTA, FQGTGA. Trimming took off 2 bases at V and 11 bases at J, with 16 bases between the two ends. The CDR3 reads CASSLDIGGRKQFF. Here the CDR3 DNA reads TGTGCCAGCAGCTTAGACATCGGGGGTAGAAAGCAGTTCTTC.

This clone was recorded only once. The chain combines TRBV6-1 with TRBJ2-5; D gene uncertain. The CDR3 totals 14 residues. V shed 6 bases and J shed 4 bases, with 15 bases lying between them. Per the germline V gene, CDR1 is MNHNS and CDR2 is SASEGT. The CDR3: CASSEQAPLETQYF. In DNA, the CDR3 is TGTGCCAGCAGCGAGCAAGCCCCGCTAGAGACCCAGTACTTC.

The chain carries TRBV15 and TRBJ1-5; D gene unclear. The CDR3 runs to 15 residues. CDR1 LNHNV and CDR2 YYDKDF come from the germline V gene (reference sequence). The V and J ends lost 1 base and 5 bases respectively, with 12 bases between them. CDR3 loop: CATSRVPLTHQPQHF. CDR3 nucleotide sequence: TGTGCCACCAGCAGAGTACCTCTCACTCATCAGCCCCAGCATTTT.

V and J are TRBV19 and TRBJ1-5; D is ambiguous. CDR1 LNHDA and CDR2 SQIVND come from the germline V gene (reference sequence). The CDR3 length is 15 residues. The ends were cut back, 4 bases at V and 3 bases at J, with 13 bases in the middle. CDR3 amino acids: CASSREHSPNQPQHF. The CDR3 DNA sequence: TGTGCCAGTAGTAGGGAGCACAGCCCCAATCAGCCCCAGCATTTT.

The chain couples TRBV6-1 to TRBJ1-1, with D unresolved. There are 14 residues in the CDR3. V gave up 0 bases and J gave up 2 bases, with 7 bases separating them. The V gene's germline CDR1 is MNHNS and CDR2 SASEGT. Written as DNA, the CDR3 is TGTGCCAGCAGTGAAGCTTGGGCTAACACTGAAGCTTTCTTT. This gives the protein CASSEAWANTEAFF.

The genes are TRBV19 and TRBJ1-2; tentatively, D is TRBD1 (6 bases). This CDR3 has 13 residues. V dropped 3 bases and J dropped 9 bases, with 14 bases sitting between them. The germline V gene has CDR1 LNHDA and CDR2 SQIVND (reference sequence). Here the CDR3 reads CASSIGGARRYTF. The CDR3 DNA is TGTGCCAGTAGTATTGGGGGCGCGAGGCGCTACACCTTC.

The chain has TRBV11-2 and TRBJ2-3, with TRBD2 identical over 9 bases. J lost 1 base, V lost 4 bases, and 12 bases had no gene match. Germline lookup yields CDR1 SGHAT and CDR2 FQNNGV. The CDR3 contains 18 residues. The CDR3 nucleotides read TGTGCCAGCAGCTGGGTGGCGGGAGGGCCTCTTGGCACAGATACGCAGTATTTT. The encoded protein is CASSWVAGGPLGTDTQYF.

This CDR3 reads CASSSMGTQYF. The CDR3 bases are TGCGCCAGCAGCTCAATGGGGACCCAGTACTTC. The chain is built from TRBV4-3 and TRBJ2-5; D gene uncertain. The CDR3 extends over 11 amino acids. Germline V lookup: CDR1 LGHNA, CDR2 YSLEER. V lost 5 bases and J lost 7, with 8 bases in between.

V gene TRBV20-1 combines with J gene TRBJ1-6; D not certain. V lost 3 bases and J lost 18, with 15 bases in between. This CDR3 has 11 amino acids. From germline, CDR1 is DFQATT and CDR2 SNEGSKA (reference sequence). The CDR3 nucleotides read TGCAGTGCTAGGGTTGAAGGGTGGGACCACTTT. Amino acids: CSARVEGWDHF.

This chain connects TRBV11-3 to TRBJ2-1; TRBD2 aligns across 12 bases. The germline V gene encodes CDR1 SGHNT and CDR2 YENEEA. Trimming removed 5 bases from V and 0 bases from J; junction bases left unmatched: 2. This CDR3 has 16 residues. In nucleotides, the CDR3 is TGTGCCAGCAGCCCGACTAGCGGGAGCTCCTACAATGAGCAGTTCTTC. This encodes CASSPTSGSSYNEQFF.

The rearrangement joins TRBV6-5 to TRBJ2-7; 8 positions agree with TRBD1. The CDR3 has 11 residues. CDR1 and CDR2 from the germline V gene are MNHEY and SVGAGI. After removal of 7 bases from V and 11 bases from J, the junction contained 7 bases not matched to a gene. Here the CDR3 reads CASTRLDREYF. CDR3 in DNA: TGTGCCAGCACCCGTTTGGACAGGGAGTACTTC.

The chain links TRBV5-5 to TRBJ1-4; D ambiguous. Germline values: CDR1 SGHKS, CDR2 YYEKEE (reference sequence). Trimming removed 1 base at V and 4 bases at J, with 8 bases between. The CDR3 length is 14 residues. The chain's CDR3 is CASSLNGLNEKLFF. The CDR3 DNA follows: TGTGCCAGCAGCTTGAATGGGCTTAATGAAAAACTGTTTTTT.